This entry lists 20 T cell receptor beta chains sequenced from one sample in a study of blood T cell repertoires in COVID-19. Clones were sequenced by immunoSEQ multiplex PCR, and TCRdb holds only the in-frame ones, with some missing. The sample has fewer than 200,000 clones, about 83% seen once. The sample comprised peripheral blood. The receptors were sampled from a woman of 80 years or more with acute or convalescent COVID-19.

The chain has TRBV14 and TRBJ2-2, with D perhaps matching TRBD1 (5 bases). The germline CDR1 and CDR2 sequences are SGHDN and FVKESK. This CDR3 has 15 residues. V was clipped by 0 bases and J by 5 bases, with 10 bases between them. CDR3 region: CASSQDMSGTGELFF. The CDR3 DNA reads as TGTGCCAGCAGCCAAGATATGTCAGGGACCGGGGAGCTGTTTTTT.

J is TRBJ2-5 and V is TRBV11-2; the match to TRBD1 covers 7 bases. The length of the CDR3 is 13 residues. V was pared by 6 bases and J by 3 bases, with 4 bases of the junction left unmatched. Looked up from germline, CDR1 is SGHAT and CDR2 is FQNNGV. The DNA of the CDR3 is TGTGCCAGCAGACGGGACAGAAAAGAGACCCAGTACTTC. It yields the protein CASRRDRKETQYF. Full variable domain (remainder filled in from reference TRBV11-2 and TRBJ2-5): EAGVAQSPRYKIIEKRQSVAFWCNPISGHATLYWYQQILGQGPKLLIQFQNNGVVDDSQLPKDRFSAERLKGVDSTLKIQPAKLEDSAVYLCASRRDRKETQYFGPGTRLLVL.

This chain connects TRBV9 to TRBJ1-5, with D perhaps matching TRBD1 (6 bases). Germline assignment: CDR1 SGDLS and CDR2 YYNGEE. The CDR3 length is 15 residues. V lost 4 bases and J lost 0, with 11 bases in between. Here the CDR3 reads CASSPDSYSNQPQHF. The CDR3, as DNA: TGTGCCAGCAGCCCGGACAGTTATAGCAATCAGCCCCAGCATTTT.

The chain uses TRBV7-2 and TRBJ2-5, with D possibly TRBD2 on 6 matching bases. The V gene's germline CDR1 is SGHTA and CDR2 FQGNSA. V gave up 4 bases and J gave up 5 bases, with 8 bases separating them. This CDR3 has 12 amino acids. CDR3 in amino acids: CASSWDSETQYF. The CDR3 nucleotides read TGTGCCAGCAGCTGGGACTCCGAGACCCAGTACTTC.

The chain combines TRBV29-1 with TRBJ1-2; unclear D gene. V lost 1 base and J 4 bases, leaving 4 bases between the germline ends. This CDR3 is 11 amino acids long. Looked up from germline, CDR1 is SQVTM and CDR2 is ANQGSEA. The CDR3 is CSVEAVYGYTF. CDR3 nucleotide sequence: TGCAGCGTTGAAGCAGTCTATGGCTACACCTTC.

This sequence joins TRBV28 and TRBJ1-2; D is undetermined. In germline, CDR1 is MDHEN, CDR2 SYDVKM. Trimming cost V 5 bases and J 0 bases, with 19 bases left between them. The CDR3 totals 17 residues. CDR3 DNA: TGTGCCAGCAGTCTCTACACGCCGACACAACCTAACTATGGCTACACCTTC. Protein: CASSLYTPTQPNYGYTF.

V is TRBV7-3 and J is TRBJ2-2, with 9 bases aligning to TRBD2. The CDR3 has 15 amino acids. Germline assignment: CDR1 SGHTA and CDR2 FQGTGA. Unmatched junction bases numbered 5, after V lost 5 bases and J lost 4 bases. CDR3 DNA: TGTGCCAGCAGCCTCGAGCGGGGGGCCACCGGGGAGCTGTTTTTT. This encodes CASSLERGATGELFF.

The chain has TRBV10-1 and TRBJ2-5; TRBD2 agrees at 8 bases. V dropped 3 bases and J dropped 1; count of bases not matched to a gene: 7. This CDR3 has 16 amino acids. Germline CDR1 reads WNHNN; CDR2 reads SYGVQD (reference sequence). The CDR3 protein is CASSDQREMPQETQYF. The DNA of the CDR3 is TGCGCCAGCAGTGACCAGCGGGAGATGCCCCAAGAGACCCAGTACTTC.

In nucleotides, the CDR3 is TGTGCCAGTAGTTGGACTAGCGGGAGAAATGAGCAGTTCTTC. Its translation: CASSWTSGRNEQFF. This rearrangement joins TRBV19 to TRBJ2-1, with TRBD2 matching 13 bases. The CDR3 spans 14 residues. Trimming at V came to 5 bases and at J to 7 bases, leaving 2 bases not matched to a gene. Germline V gene sequence: CDR1 LNHDA, CDR2 SQIVND (reference sequence).

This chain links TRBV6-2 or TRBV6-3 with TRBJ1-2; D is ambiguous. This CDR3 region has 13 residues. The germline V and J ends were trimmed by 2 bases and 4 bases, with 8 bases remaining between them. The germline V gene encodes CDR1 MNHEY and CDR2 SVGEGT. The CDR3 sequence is CASSYGGSYGYTF. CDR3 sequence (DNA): TGTGCCAGCAGTTACGGCGGATCCTATGGCTACACCTTC.

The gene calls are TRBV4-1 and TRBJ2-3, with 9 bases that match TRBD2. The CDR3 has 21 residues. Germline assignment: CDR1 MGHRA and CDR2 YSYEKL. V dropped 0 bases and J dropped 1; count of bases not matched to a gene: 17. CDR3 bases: TGCGCCAGCAGCCAAGAGACGGCGGGGGGGCCGGTTGGTTCTGGCACAGATACGCAGTATTTT. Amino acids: CASSQETAGGPVGSGTDTQYF.

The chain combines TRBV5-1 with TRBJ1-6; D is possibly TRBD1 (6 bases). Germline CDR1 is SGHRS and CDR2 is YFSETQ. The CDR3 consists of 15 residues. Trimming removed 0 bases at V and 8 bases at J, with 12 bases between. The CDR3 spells CASSLDGGADSPLHF. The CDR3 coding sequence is TGCGCCAGCAGCTTGGATGGGGGCGCAGATTCACCCCTCCACTTT. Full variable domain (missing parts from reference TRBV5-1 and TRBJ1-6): KAGVTQTPRYLIKTRGQQVTLSCSPISGHRSVSWYQQTPGQGLQFLFEYFSETQRNKGNFPGRFSGRQFSNSRSEMNVSTLELGDSALYLCASSLDGGADSPLHFGNGTRLTVT.

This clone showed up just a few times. CDR3 sequence: CSATGYTEAFF. Here the CDR3 DNA reads TGCAGTGCTACAGGGTACACTGAAGCTTTCTTT. V and J are TRBV20-1 and TRBJ1-1, with a tentative D call TRBD1 (5 bases). This CDR3 spans 11 amino acids. Trimming stripped 4 bases from V and 3 bases from J, with 6 bases between. The germline CDR1 and CDR2 sequences are DFQATT and SNEGSKA (reference sequence).

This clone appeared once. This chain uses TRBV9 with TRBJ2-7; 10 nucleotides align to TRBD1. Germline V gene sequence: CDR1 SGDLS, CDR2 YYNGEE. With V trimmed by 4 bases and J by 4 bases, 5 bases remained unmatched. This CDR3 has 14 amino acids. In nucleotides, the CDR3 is TGTGCCAGCAGCACCGGGACAGGGGATTACGAGCAGTACTTC. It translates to CASSTGTGDYEQYF.

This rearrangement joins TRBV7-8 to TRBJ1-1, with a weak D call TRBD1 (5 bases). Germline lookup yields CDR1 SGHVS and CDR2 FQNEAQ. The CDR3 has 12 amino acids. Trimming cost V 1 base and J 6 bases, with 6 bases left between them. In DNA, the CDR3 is TGTGCCAGCAGCTTAGTAGGGGCTGAAGCTTTCTTT. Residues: CASSLVGAEAFF. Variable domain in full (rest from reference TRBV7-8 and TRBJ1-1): GAGVSQSPRYKVAKRGQDVALRCDPISGHVSLFWYQQALGQGPEFLTYFQNEAQLDKSGLPSDRFFAERPEGSVSTLKIQRTQQEDSAVYLCASSLVGAEAFFGQGTRLTVV.

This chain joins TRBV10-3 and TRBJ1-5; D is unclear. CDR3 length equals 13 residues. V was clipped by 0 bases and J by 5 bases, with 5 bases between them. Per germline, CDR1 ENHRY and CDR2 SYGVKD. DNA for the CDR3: TGTGCCATCAGTGAGTCCCTCGATCAGCCCCAGCATTTT. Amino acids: CAISESLDQPQHF.

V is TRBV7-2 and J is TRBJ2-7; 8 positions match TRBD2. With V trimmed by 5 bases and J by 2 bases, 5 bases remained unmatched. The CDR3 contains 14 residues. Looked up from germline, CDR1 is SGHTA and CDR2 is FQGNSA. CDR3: CASSVRTSPYEQYF. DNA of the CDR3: TGTGCCAGCAGCGTGAGGACTAGCCCCTACGAGCAGTACTTC. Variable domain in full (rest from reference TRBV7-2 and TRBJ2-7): GAGVSQSPSNKVTEKGKDVELRCDPISGHTALYWYRQSLGQGLEFLIYFQGNSAPDKSGLPSDRFSAERTGGSVSTLTIQRTQQEDSAVYLCASSVRTSPYEQYFGPGTRLTVT.

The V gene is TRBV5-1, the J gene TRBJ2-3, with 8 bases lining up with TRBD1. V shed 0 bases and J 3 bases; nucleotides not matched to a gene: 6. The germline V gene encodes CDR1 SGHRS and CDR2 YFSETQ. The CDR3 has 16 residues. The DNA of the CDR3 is TGCGCCAGCAGCTTGGCCGGGACAGGCCCGACAGATACGCAGTATTTT. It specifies CASSLAGTGPTDTQYF. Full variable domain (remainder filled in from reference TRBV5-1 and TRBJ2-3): KAGVTQTPRYLIKTRGQQVTLSCSPISGHRSVSWYQQTPGQGLQFLFEYFSETQRNKGNFPGRFSGRQFSNSRSEMNVSTLELGDSALYLCASSLAGTGPTDTQYFGPGTRLTVL.

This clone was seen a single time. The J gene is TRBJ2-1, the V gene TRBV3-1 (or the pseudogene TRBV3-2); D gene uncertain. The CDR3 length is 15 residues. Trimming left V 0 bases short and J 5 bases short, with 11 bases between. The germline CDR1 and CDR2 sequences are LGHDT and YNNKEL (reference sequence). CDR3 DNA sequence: TGTGCCAGCAGCCAAGATGGAGCGCCCCACAATGAGCAGTTCTTC. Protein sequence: CASSQDGAPHNEQFF.

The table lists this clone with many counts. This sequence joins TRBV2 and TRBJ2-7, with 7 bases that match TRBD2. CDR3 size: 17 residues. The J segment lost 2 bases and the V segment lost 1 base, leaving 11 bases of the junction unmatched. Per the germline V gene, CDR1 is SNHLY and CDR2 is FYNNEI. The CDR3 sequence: CASSEGMGGPRAYEQYF. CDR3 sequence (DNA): TGTGCCAGCAGTGAAGGCATGGGAGGGCCCCGGGCCTACGAGCAGTACTTC.